This T cell receptor beta chain was obtained from a study of blood T cell repertoires in COVID-19. Study background: Samples came from the United States, Italy and Spain, spanning acute and convalescent COVID-19. PBMCs, B-cell-depleted T cells, or T cells provided the cDNA or gDNA that made up the material.

The table lists this clone with a count of one. The CDR3 is 15 residues long. V lost 6 bases, J lost 1 base, and 13 bases lay in between. Germline CDR1 and CDR2: MDHEN and SYDVKM. Per the study methods: Amplification from reference gene primers served as the basis for estimated nucleated cell counts. Clones were sequenced by immunoSEQ multiplex PCR, and TCRdb holds only the in-frame ones, with some missing. V, J and clone size are taken as reported in that table, and D and trimming were inferred from the DNA itself. Among about 42,000 clones, about nine tenths were seen once, and the ten largest hold 15% to 20%.

V gene TRBV28 combines with J gene TRBJ1-5; the D gene is possibly TRBD1 (6 bases). The sequencing sample was made of peripheral blood. This receptor was taken from an older man with active COVID-19. CDR3 sequence reads: CASSRPRGSNQPQHF. CDR3 nucleotide sequence: TGTGCCAGCAGCCGCCCCAGGGGAAGCAATCAGCCCCAGCATTTT. Based on the CDR3 plus reference TRBV28 and TRBJ1-5, the full variable domain is DVKVTQSSRYLVKRTGEKVFLECVQDMDHENMFWYRQDPGLGLRLIYFSYDVKMKEKGDIPEGYSVSREKKERFSLILESASTNQTSMYLCASSRPRGSNQPQHFGDGTRLSIL.